The 30 T cell receptor beta chains in this list originate from one sample, sequenced in a study of metastatic and nonmetastatic thyroid tumors. TCRdb re-called the PCR reads via MiXCR. The table records approximately 65,000 clones, less than 5% of them present only once. Each patient went into thyroid surgery without having received any treatment. The sample taken for sequencing was blood. The receptors shown here come from a female donor with papillary thyroid cancer or a benign thyroid nodule (not recorded which). Some clones in this sample may be carry-over from other donors' samples.

As for this clone: One base away lies a much larger clone, so this may be a sequencing read error. Without the conserved terminal phenylalanine or tryptophan, this CDR3 likely stems from a read error. The limits of the CDR3 on the DNA are not certain, so only TCRdb's listed CDR3 is given. The chain links TRBV30 to TRBJ2-4; the table's D call, TRBD2, has no DNA check behind it. CDR1 and CDR2 (germline): GTSNPN, SVGIG (reference sequence). The CDR3 totals 12 residues, both ends included. CDR3 amino acids: CAWSRSGTSKFL.

This clone has just a few counts. Being one base from a much bigger clone, this may be a read error. V gene TRBV12-3 or TRBV12-4 combines with J gene TRBJ1-5; a possible D gene is TRBD1 (6 bases). V lost 1 base to trimming and J lost 11 bases, with 24 bases between them. The CDR3 spans 17 residues. CDR3 region: CASSLVGDISLGGAQHF. CDR3 nucleotide sequence: TGTGCCAGCAGTTTAGTTGGAGACATCTCCTTAGGGGGGGCCCAGCATTTT.

This clone was observed once. A much larger clone sits a single nucleotide away, making a read error possible. Additional DNA sequences in this sample encode the identical CDR3. The V gene is TRBV5-1, the J gene TRBJ1-1, with a weak D call TRBD1 (6 bases). The V gene's germline CDR1 is SGHRS and CDR2 YFSETQ. The CDR3 spans 16 residues. The DNA for the CDR3 is TGCGCCAGCAGCTTGGGGGGGGAAATGGGGGACACTGAAGCCTTCTTT. Amino acids: CASSLGGEMGDTEAFF.

In its sample, this clone was seen a few times. The chain has TRBV6-1 and TRBJ2-6, with D maybe TRBD2 (5 bases). The V end was cut by 5 bases, the J end by 7 bases, with 30 bases between. The germline CDR1 and CDR2 sequences are MNHNS and SASEGT. CDR3 length equals 20 residues. The CDR3: CASSRSGGEQRLGGANVLTF. The CDR3 nucleotides are TGTGCCAGCAGTAGAAGCGGTGGGGAACAGAGGTTGGGTGGTGCCAACGTCCTGACTTTC.

This clone was counted ten times or more. This chain uses TRBV20-1 with TRBJ2-1; TRBD1 matches 7 bases. CDR3 size: 14 residues. CDR1 is DFQATT and CDR2 is SNEGSKA in the germline V gene (reference sequence). V trimming: 1 base; J trimming: 8 bases; junction bases outside the gene matches: 8. CDR3 protein: CSARGQDRWDEQFF. The CDR3 nucleotides are TGCAGTGCTAGAGGCCAGGACAGGTGGGATGAGCAGTTCTTC.

This clone was seen repeatedly, ten times or more. V usage is TRBV12-3 or TRBV12-4 and J usage is TRBJ2-7; no clear D. With 7 bases removed from V and 2 bases from J, the gap between germline ends came to 15 bases. This CDR3 has 14 residues. CDR3 protein: CASTPPGRAYEQYF. Here the CDR3 DNA reads TGTGCCAGCACCCCGCCCGGACGCGCCTACGAGCAGTACTTC.

This clone was seen ten or more times. The chain employs TRBV12-3 or TRBV12-4 and TRBJ2-7; D not certain. V was shortened by 4 bases and J by 5 bases, with 6 bases between the two germline ends. CDR3 length: 11 amino acids. CDR3 nucleotide sequence: TGTGCCAGCAGTTCGACACACGAGCAGTACTTC. Protein sequence: CASSSTHEQYF.

On this clone: A much larger clonotype is one base distant, so this may be a read error. The chain employs TRBV3-1 and TRBJ2-7, with TRBD2 identical over 10 bases. The V gene end was trimmed by 4 bases and the J gene end by 6 bases; junction bases not matched to a gene: 12. This CDR3 spans 16 amino acids. From germline, CDR1 is LGHDT and CDR2 YNNKEL (reference sequence). The CDR3 DNA sequence: TGTGCCAGCAGCCTCCGAGTTCGGACTAGCGGCTCCGAGCAGTACTTC. Its translation is CASSLRVRTSGSEQYF.

This clone was seen ten or more times. The rearrangement joins TRBV11-2 to TRBJ1-2; D not resolved. CDR1 SGHAT and CDR2 FQNNGV come from the germline V gene. This CDR3 has 16 residues. The V end was cut by 1 base, the J end by 1 base, with 13 bases between. The CDR3 DNA sequence: TGTGCCAGCAGCTTAGGTCGGTGGAACATTAACTATGGCTACACCTTC. It specifies CASSLGRWNINYGYTF.

This clone has a handful of counts. The gene calls are TRBV12-3 or TRBV12-4 and TRBJ1-5; no clear D gene. V shed 8 bases and J shed 4 bases, with 9 bases lying between them. This CDR3 has 12 residues. The CDR3 loop is CASGPQNQPQHF. Written as DNA, the CDR3 is TGTGCCAGCGGGCCTCAGAATCAGCCCCAGCATTTT.

Comments on this clone: Other DNA sequences in this specimen translate into the identical CDR3. The chain carries TRBV5-1 and TRBJ2-1, with TRBD2 identical over 8 bases. The V and J ends lost 5 bases and 0 bases, in that order; junction bases with no gene match: 16. CDR1 and CDR2 (germline): SGHRS, YFSETQ. CDR3 length: 19 residues. CDR3 DNA sequence: TGCGCCAGCAGGCCTGGGACGAGCGGGAGCACTAGCTCCTACAATGAGCAGTTCTTC. It specifies CASRPGTSGSTSSYNEQFF.

In its sample, this clone was seen a few times. The chain has TRBV25-1 and TRBJ2-3; D gene uncertain. The germline gives CDR1 MGHDK, CDR2 SYGVNS. V was cut by 3 bases and J by 0 bases, with 13 bases left in between. CDR3 length: 16 amino acids. As DNA, the CDR3 is TGTGCCAGCAGTGAGCGCGTGCAGTCTAGCACAGATACGCAGTATTTT. Its protein is CASSERVQSSTDTQYF.

This clone was seen repeatedly, ten times or more. This sequence joins TRBV18 and TRBJ2-5; D remains unclear. The V and J ends lost 0 bases and 4 bases respectively, with 6 bases between them. Germline V gene data show CDR1 as KGHSH and CDR2 as LQKENI. The CDR3 covers 13 residues. CDR3 in amino acids: CASSPPSGETQYF. The CDR3 nucleotides are TGTGCCAGCTCACCACCCTCCGGAGAGACCCAGTACTTC.

There are many counts of this clone. The chain has TRBV10-3 and TRBJ1-1; 8 bases line up with TRBD1. This CDR3 spans 14 amino acids. The junction had 11 bases not matched to a gene; V was cut back by 7 bases and J by 7 bases. CDR1 ENHRY and CDR2 SYGVKD come from the germline V gene. Here the CDR3 reads CAITLNQGAGEAFF. As DNA, the CDR3 is TGTGCCATCACCCTTAACCAGGGGGCCGGTGAAGCTTTCTTT.

This clone was detected many times. J is TRBJ2-7 and V is TRBV28; D may be TRBD2 (5 bases). This CDR3 is 15 amino acids long. Trimming removed 4 bases from V and 2 bases from J, with 15 bases in between. CDR1 MDHEN and CDR2 SYDVKM come from the germline V gene. In DNA form, the CDR3 reads TGTGCCAGCAGTTCTCTTTTGGGTAGCGCCTACGAGCAGTACTTC. This codes for CASSSLLGSAYEQYF.

This clone was detected ten times or more. This chain uses TRBV12-3 or TRBV12-4 with TRBJ2-7, with D tentatively TRBD2 (7 bases). The CDR3 spans 15 residues. V was cut by 5 bases and J by 2 bases, with 16 bases left in between. CDR3 nucleotide sequence: TGTGCCAGCAGTAATGGGGGGGCTGAGGCCTACGAGCAGTACTTC. It is translated as CASSNGGAEAYEQYF.

The chain carries TRBV29-1 and TRBJ2-5; D unresolved. The germline gives CDR1 SQVTM, CDR2 ANQGSEA. The V end was cut by 1 base, the J end by 5 bases, with 14 bases between. The CDR3 loop spans 14 amino acids. The CDR3 DNA follows: TGCAGCGTTGAAGGCCGAGATCTGAGTGAGACCCAGTACTTC. Residues: CSVEGRDLSETQYF.

This clone has ten or more counts. The rearrangement joins TRBV6-1 to TRBJ2-1; the D gene is possibly TRBD2 (6 bases). This CDR3 spans 14 amino acids. CDR1 and CDR2 (germline): MNHNS, SASEGT. V shed 8 bases and J shed 1 base, with 12 bases lying between them. The CDR3 here is CASQRVLSYNEQFF. The DNA of the CDR3 is TGTGCCAGCCAGCGGGTACTATCCTACAATGAGCAGTTCTTC.

Concerning this clone itself: A much larger clone lies a single base off, so this may be a read error. Different DNA sequences within this sample yield the same CDR3. V usage is TRBV3-1 and J usage is TRBJ1-1; 7 nucleotides line up with TRBD1. Germline assignment: CDR1 LGHDT and CDR2 YNNKEL (reference sequence). The CDR3 is 14 residues long. J lost 4 bases, V lost 2 bases, and 4 bases had no gene match. The DNA for the CDR3 is TGTGCCAGCAGCCAAAACAGGGGAGGCACTGAAGCTTTCTTT. It yields the protein CASSQNRGGTEAFF.

The sample holds many counts of this clone. This chain connects TRBV6-1 to TRBJ1-2; D not certain. CDR3 size: 14 residues. Trimming took off 6 bases at V and 2 bases at J, with 13 bases between the two ends. From germline, CDR1 is MNHNS and CDR2 SASEGT. CDR3 bases: TGTGCCAGCAGGGGAGACACGCCAAACTATGGCTACACCTTC. Translation: CASRGDTPNYGYTF.

CDR3 protein: CASMKWVLAAIGTTGELFF. The CDR3 nucleotides read TGTGCCAGCATGAAGTGGGTGTTGGCGGCTATCGGGACCACCGGGGAGCTGTTTTTT. This chain joins TRBV6-1 and TRBJ2-2; D might be TRBD1 or TRBD2, each matching 5 bases. Germline V CDR1 and CDR2: MNHNS, SASEGT. The CDR3 sequence is 19 residues long. V dropped 7 bases and J dropped 4 bases, with 28 bases sitting between them.

This clone showed up many times. This chain connects TRBV20-1 to TRBJ1-5; TRBD1 might be the D (5 bases). The CDR3 is 12 amino acids. Germline CDR1 and CDR2: DFQATT and SNEGSKA (reference sequence). The CDR3 sequence: CSSLGGNQPQHF. DNA of the CDR3: TGCAGCTCCTTGGGGGGCAATCAGCCCCAGCATTTT.

This clone was observed many times. V gene TRBV4-1 combines with J gene TRBJ2-5; D possibly uses TRBD1 or TRBD2 (5 bases each). The CDR3 spans 15 residues. V was trimmed by 0 bases and J by 6 bases, leaving 14 bases between them. Germline V lookup: CDR1 MGHRA, CDR2 YSYEKL. CDR3 sequence reads: CASSQDHGTRQTQYF. DNA for the CDR3: TGCGCCAGCAGCCAAGATCATGGGACCCGGCAGACCCAGTACTTC.

This clone was detected ten times or more. The gene calls are TRBV20-1 and TRBJ2-5; 9 bases map to TRBD1. V shed 6 bases and J 3 bases; nucleotides not matched to a gene: 5. Germline V gene data show CDR1 as DFQATT and CDR2 as SNEGSKA (reference sequence). CDR3 length: 13 amino acids. CDR3 sequence (DNA): TGCAGTGCCGCGCGGGACAGGGAAGAGACCCAGTACTTC. Protein: CSAARDREETQYF.

This clone was seen many times. As DNA, the CDR3 is TGTGCCAGTAGTACGACAGGGTTAGCCTATGGCTACACCTTC. Its translation: CASSTTGLAYGYTF. This rearrangement joins TRBV19 to TRBJ1-2, with 7 positions matching TRBD1. V dropped 4 bases and J dropped 4; count of bases not matched to a gene: 6. Germline CDR1 and CDR2: LNHDA and SQIVND (reference sequence). The CDR3 contains 14 residues.

V gene TRBV27 combines with J gene TRBJ2-2, with 9 bases lining up with TRBD2. CDR1 and CDR2 from the germline V gene are MNHEY and SMNVEV (reference sequence). The CDR3 has 15 residues. V dropped 6 bases and J dropped 1; count of bases not matched to a gene: 3. CDR3 sequence reads: CASSKTSGNTGELFF. The CDR3 DNA reads as TGTGCCAGCAGCAAGACTAGCGGGAACACCGGGGAGCTGTTTTTT.

At least ten counts were recorded for this clone. The sample holds other DNA sequences that translate to the same CDR3. This chain uses TRBV6-1 with TRBJ2-4, with D possibly being TRBD1 (6 bases). Germline V lookup: CDR1 MNHNS, CDR2 SASEGT. V was pared by 6 bases and J by 8 bases, with 11 bases between. The CDR3 is 12 residues long. The CDR3 here is CASSKQGYIQYF. The CDR3 DNA follows: TGTGCCAGCAGCAAACAGGGTTACATTCAGTACTTC.

There are a few counts of this clone. The junction departs from the called germline gene at one end, perhaps through a read error. This chain links TRBV10-3 with TRBJ2-5; D remains ambiguous. CDR1 ENHRY and CDR2 SYGVKD come from the germline V gene. CDR3 size: 12 residues. CDR3: CTISEPQETQYF. CDR3 sequence (DNA): TGTACCATCAGTGAGCCCCAAGAGACCCAGTACTTC.

This clone was counted ten times or more. Other DNA sequences in the same sample also yield this CDR3. This rearrangement joins TRBV5-1 to TRBJ2-5; TRBD2 matches at 10 bases. Trimming removed 9 bases from V and 1 base from J; junction bases left unmatched: 6. The CDR3 is 14 residues long. Germline V gives CDR1 SGHRS, CDR2 YFSETQ. In DNA form, the CDR3 reads TGCGCCAACAGAGCGGGAGGGCTCCAAGAGACCCAGTACTTC. Encoded protein: CANRAGGLQETQYF.

This clone was recorded at least ten times. The rearrangement links TRBV19 to TRBJ2-4; D unresolved. Trimming took 3 bases from V and 4 from J, leaving 10 bases between them. The CDR3 spans 14 residues. CDR1 is LNHDA, CDR2 SQIVND, per germline (reference sequence). The CDR3 loop reads CASSIEVGKNIQYF. CDR3 nucleotide sequence: TGTGCCAGTAGTATTGAGGTTGGGAAAAACATTCAGTACTTC.